This TCR beta chain was documented in a study of shared clonotypes between healthy human individuals. Naive CD8 cells comprised CD45RO-negative, CCR7-positively selected cells, excluding terminally differentiated effector memory CD45RA+ cells. This clone was counted once. The antigen remains unidentified. Germline CDR1 MNHNS, CDR2 SASEGT. This CDR3 is built from 15 residues. Trimming took 3 bases from V and 0 from J, leaving 9 bases between them. Assay: immunoSEQ multiplex PCR; the TCRdb copy retains only in-frame clones and omits some. The table records around 2,000,000 clones, approximately 94% of them present only once. Regarding the study as a whole: It was observed that 5% to 6.5% of naive CD4 clonotypes were shared across a handful of donors.

The chain employs TRBV6-1 and TRBJ2-1; possible D gene TRBD1, 6 bases. The receptor was isolated from a young man in good health. Sequenced input: naive CD8+ T cells sorted from blood. The chain's CDR3 is CASSDTGSSYNEQFF. In nucleotides, the CDR3 is TGTGCCAGCAGTGATACAGGGAGCTCCTACAATGAGCAGTTCTTC.